The 17 T cell receptor beta chains reported below all come from one sample, sequenced in a study of radiotherapy plus CTLA-4 blockade in lung cancer (dated by TCRdb to the late 2010s). Receptors were amplified or captured by the immunoSEQ multiplex PCR assay. In its TCRdb copy, this immuneACCESS table keeps in-frame sequences only and misses some clones. Where compared with another copy, unresolved V genes explain less than half of these, and the others have no known cause. The sample table lists about 45,000 clones, 60% to 70% of them with a count of one. The top ten clonotypes cover roughly 25% of the sample. Sequences were derived from peripheral blood, sampled from a patient treated with radiotherapy plus ipilimumab. Source of these receptors: a human donor with non-small cell lung cancer who had a partial response to radiotherapy plus ipilimumab.

The V call is TRBV2, the J call TRBJ2-3; 9 bases are shared with TRBD2. The CDR3 contains 14 residues. Looked up from germline, CDR1 is SNHLY and CDR2 is FYNNEI. V lost 5 bases to trimming and J lost 5 bases; unmatched junction nucleotides: 5. CDR3 DNA sequence: TGTGCCAGCAGTCCTAGCGGGACGGGAGATACGCAGTATTTT. Translated: CASSPSGTGDTQYF. Filled out from reference TRBV2 and TRBJ2-3, the complete variable domain reads EPEVTQTPSHQVTQMGQEVILRCVPISNHLYFYWYRQILGQKVEFLVSFYNNEISEKSEIFDDQFSVERPDGSNFTLKIRSTKLEDSAMYFCASSPSGTGDTQYFGPGTRLTVL.

This clone came up many times. This chain links TRBV25-1 with TRBJ2-3; D possibly corresponds to TRBD2 (5 bases). Germline V gives CDR1 MGHDK, CDR2 SYGVNS. V dropped 1 base and J dropped 2 bases, with 16 bases sitting between them. The CDR3 runs to 17 residues. CDR3 in amino acids: CASSELVLADTTDTQYF. The CDR3 DNA sequence: TGTGCCAGCAGTGAATTGGTGCTAGCCGACACCACAGATACGCAGTATTTT.

The V gene is TRBV4-2, the J gene TRBJ2-1, with 8 bases fitting TRBD2. CDR1 LGHNA and CDR2 YNFKEQ come from the germline V gene. The CDR3 has 14 amino acids. Trimming took 5 bases from V and 7 from J; bases not matched to a gene: 7. CDR3 amino acids: CASSLQAGANEQFF. For the CDR3, the DNA is TGTGCCAGCAGCTTACAAGCGGGAGCGAATGAGCAGTTCTTC.

The chain is built from TRBV6-6 and TRBJ2-1, with D unclear. CDR1 is MNHNY and CDR2 is SVGAGI in the germline V gene (reference sequence). The CDR3 sequence is 15 residues long. The V gene lost 2 bases and the J gene lost 7 bases, with 15 bases spanning the gap. CDR3 sequence reads: CASSYGWATENEQFF. The CDR3 nucleotides read TGTGCCAGCAGTTACGGGTGGGCCACAGAGAATGAGCAGTTCTTC.

The chain recombines TRBV6-1 with TRBJ2-2; 8 nucleotides match TRBD2. Germline V CDR1 and CDR2: MNHNS, SASEGT. This CDR3 comprises 15 residues. Trimming took 4 bases from V and 3 from J; bases not matched to a gene: 4. In nucleotides, the CDR3 is TGTGCCAGCAGTGCAAGCGGGGGCGACACCGGGGAGCTGTTTTTT. This translates into CASSASGGDTGELFF.

The chain joins TRBV5-6 to TRBJ2-5, with TRBD1 matching over 7 bases. The V segment lost 4 bases and the J segment 2 bases; nucleotides outside the gene matches: 8. Germline-derived CDR1 and CDR2 are SGHDT and YYEEEE. This CDR3 region has 15 residues. In DNA form, the CDR3 reads TGTGCCAGCAGCAGGAGCCGGGACAGACAAGAGACCCAGTACTTC. Translated, it gives CASSRSRDRQETQYF. Full variable domain (missing parts from reference TRBV5-6 and TRBJ2-5): DAGVTQSPTHLIKTRGQQVTLRCSPKSGHDTVSWYQQALGQGPQFIFQYYEEEERQRGNFPDRFSGHQFPNYSSELNVNALLLGDSALYLCASSRSRDRQETQYFGPGTRLLVL.

This chain links TRBV7-2 with TRBJ1-1, with D tentatively TRBD1 (5 bases). Trimming shortened V by 1 base and J by 10 bases, and 7 bases separated the two germline ends. There are 11 residues in the CDR3. Germline V gives CDR1 SGHTA, CDR2 FQGNSA. CDR3 residues: CASSLEGRAFF. CDR3 in DNA: TGTGCCAGCAGCTTAGAGGGGCGAGCTTTCTTT.

The V gene is TRBV28, the J gene TRBJ1-5; D is possibly TRBD1 (6 bases). Germline V gene data show CDR1 as MDHEN and CDR2 as SYDVKM. The CDR3 consists of 15 residues. Trimming pared 2 bases from V and 7 bases from J, leaving 15 bases between. The chain's CDR3 is CASSLNPGANQPQHF. The DNA of the CDR3 is TGTGCCAGCAGTTTAAATCCAGGGGCTAACCAGCCCCAGCATTTT.

This chain connects TRBV18 to TRBJ2-2; the D gene is possibly TRBD2 (6 bases). Germline V CDR1 and CDR2: KGHSH, LQKENI. The V end lost 10 bases, the J end lost 1 base, and 16 bases lay between the germline ends. This CDR3 has 15 amino acids. CDR3 amino acids: CATHLSGVNTGELFF. The CDR3 bases are TGTGCCACTCACCTTTCGGGGGTGAACACCGGGGAGCTGTTTTTT.

With respect to this clone: The sample contains more than one DNA sequence encoding this CDR3. This chain uses TRBV6-5 with TRBJ2-7; D remains unclear. The germline CDR1 and CDR2 sequences are MNHEY and SVGAGI. Trimming removed 2 bases from V and 3 bases from J, with 2 bases in between. This CDR3 comprises 11 residues. The CDR3 is CASSYLYEQYF. Here the CDR3 DNA reads TGTGCCAGCAGTTACCTCTACGAGCAGTACTTC.

The rearrangement uses TRBV6-6 and TRBJ1-3, with D hard to call. This CDR3 contains 15 residues. V lost 2 bases and J 0 bases, leaving 8 bases between the germline ends. Germline CDR1 is MNHNY and CDR2 is SVGAGI (reference sequence). The CDR3 sequence is CASSYLGFSGNTIYF. DNA for the CDR3: TGTGCCAGCAGTTACCTTGGCTTCTCTGGAAACACCATATATTTT.

The V and J genes are TRBV21-1 and TRBJ2-3; the D segment call TRBD2 is taken from the table without a DNA check. TRBV21-1 counts as a pseudogene. The CDR3 length is 15 residues. Here the CDR3 reads CASILAGSSTDTQYF. Written as DNA, the CDR3 is TGTGCCAGCATCCTAGCGGGGAGTAGCACAGATACGCAGTATTTT.

The gene calls are TRBV7-8 and TRBJ2-3, with a tentative D call TRBD2 (5 bases). V shed 5 bases and J shed 0 bases, with 9 bases lying between them. The germline gives CDR1 SGHVS, CDR2 FQNEAQ. The CDR3 sequence is 14 residues long. Here the CDR3 DNA reads TGTGCCAGCAGCCTAGGGAGAAGCACAGATACGCAGTATTTT. Amino acid sequence: CASSLGRSTDTQYF.

Comment on this clone: This may arise from a read error, as a much more abundant clone is one base away. At the DNA level, this CDR3 is encoded by other sequences in the same sample as well. The chain combines TRBV14 with TRBJ2-1; D perhaps matches TRBD1 (7 bases). The V end was cut by 7 bases, the J end by 7 bases, with 20 bases between. The CDR3 length is 15 residues. Germline CDR1 SGHDN, CDR2 FVKESK. The CDR3 bases are TGTGCCAGCACCTCCTCAGGGGGAGGTGGGAATGAGCAGTTCTTC. Protein: CASTSSGGGGNEQFF.

This sequence joins TRBV2 and TRBJ2-5, with TRBD2 matching over 14 bases. J gave up 4 bases and V 1 base, and 8 bases lay outside the gene matches. CDR1 SNHLY and CDR2 FYNNEI come from the germline V gene. The CDR3 sequence is 18 residues long. The CDR3 DNA is TGTGCCAGCAGTGAAGAAAGGGGACTAGCGGGGGCAGTAGAGACCCAGTACTTC. This translates into CASSEERGLAGAVETQYF.

The chain couples TRBV6-1 to TRBJ2-2; 8 bases are shared with TRBD1. Germline values: CDR1 MNHNS, CDR2 SASEGT. The V gene end was trimmed by 7 bases and the J gene end by 6 bases; junction bases not matched to a gene: 7. The CDR3 sequence is 14 residues long. The CDR3 spells CASTDRGGPGELFF. In DNA, the CDR3 is TGTGCCAGCACCGACAGGGGCGGACCCGGGGAGCTGTTTTTT.

This clone was observed a handful of times. V and J are TRBV7-2 and TRBJ2-1; 8 bases fit TRBD2. This CDR3 comprises 15 residues. Trimming took 8 bases from V and 2 from J; bases not matched to a gene: 8. Germline V lookup: CDR1 SGHTA, CDR2 FQGNSA. The CDR3, as DNA: TGTGCCAGCCGCGCGGGCGGGGGGCCCTACAATGAGCAGTTCTTC. Protein: CASRAGGGPYNEQFF.